Listed below are T cell receptor beta chains from one sample, sequenced in a study of cytomegalovirus exposure and HLA in healthy donors. Only in-frame clones appear in the TCRdb table, and some are missing; sequencing was by immunoSEQ multiplex PCR. The table has some 140,000 clones, 89% seen once; the top ten hold 9%. Sequencing input: PBMCs. The receptors here all came from a woman aged 18 to 35 in good health and CMV-seropositive. Both conserved end residues are part of each CDR3. Fields, in order: J gene, V gene, clone size, D gene, CDR3 DNA, CDR3 protein. A D gene is named only where the DNA matches it firmly. Expanded clones are given a class, and other clones once, few, many or no size at all.

TRBJ1-1,TRBV7-7,-,-,TGTGCCAGCAGCTTATCAGGGGAGGGGACTGAAGCTTTCTTT,CASSLSGEGTEAFF
TRBJ1-1,TRBV7-8,-,-,TGTGCCAGCAGAGAGGATCGGCTTTTGGACACTGAAGCTTTCTTT,CASREDRLLDTEAFF
TRBJ2-5,TRBV5-6,-,TRBD2,TGTGCCAGCAGCTTAACTAGCGGGGGGTTTGAGACCCAGTACTTC,CASSLTSGGFETQYF
TRBJ1-1,TRBV9,-,-,TGTGCCAGCAGCGCGACGCAGGGGAGCACTGAAGCTTTCTTT,CASSATQGSTEAFF
TRBJ2-1,TRBV5-1,-,-,TGCGCCAGCAGCCCGACTCGTTCCTCCTACAATGAGCAGTTCTTC,CASSPTRSSYNEQFF
TRBJ2-2,TRBV5-4,-,-,TGTGCCAGCAGCGCCGGGACTCCCGGGGAGCTGTTTTTT,CASSAGTPGELFF
TRBJ1-1,TRBV10-2,-,TRBD1,TGCGCCAGCAGTCCGGGACAGTTTCTTCCTGAAGCTTTCTTT,CASSPGQFLPEAFF
TRBJ2-7,TRBV5-6,-,-,TGTGCCAGCAGCCCAGGGACACCCGAGCAGTACTTC,CASSPGTPEQYF
TRBJ1-3,TRBV7-6,-,-,TGTGCCAGCAGCCCCTCCACAGGTTCCAACACCATATATTTT,CASSPSTGSNTIYF
TRBJ1-2,TRBV4-3,-,-,TGCGCCAGCAGCCAAGAGCAGACAGCTCGGGGCTACACCTTC,CASSQEQTARGYTF
TRBJ2-7,TRBV7-9,-,TRBD1,TGTGCCAGCAGCTTATTCTCCGGGACAGGGAAGAACCCCTACGAGCAGTACTTC,CASSLFSGTGKNPYEQYF
TRBJ1-2,TRBV5-6,-,-,TGTGCCAGCAGCTTGGACAGTGGCTACACCTTC,CASSLDSGYTF
TRBJ2-4,TRBV5-4,-,TRBD1,TGTGCCAGCAGCGGGACATCACAGGGGGCCAAAAACATTCAGTACTTC,CASSGTSQGAKNIQYF
TRBJ1-1,TRBV21-1,-,-,TGTGCCAGCAGCAATAGTCGGAACACTGAAGCTTTCTTT,CASSNSRNTEAFF
TRBJ1-1,TRBV2,-,TRBD1,TGTGCCAGCAGGCTAGACAGGGGTCCGACTGAAGCTTTCTTT,CASRLDRGPTEAFF
TRBJ1-6,TRBV7-6,-,-,TGTGCCAGCAGCTTAGCGCAAGGGAGCTCCTATAATTCACCCCTCCACTTT,CASSLAQGSSYNSPLHF
TRBJ1-5,TRBV19,-,TRBD1,TGTGCCAGTAGTGAGGACAGGGTCCTAGGTCAGCCCCAGCATTTT,CASSEDRVLGQPQHF
TRBJ1-4,TRBV6-5,-,TRBD1,TGTGCCACAAGTAGGGGACAGGGGGCTGGAAAACTGTTTTTT,CATSRGQGAGKLFF
TRBJ1-4,TRBV6-5,-,-,TGTGCCAGCAGTCGAGCAGGGTTTGTAGGTGAAAAACTGTTTTTT,CASSRAGFVGEKLFF
TRBJ2-2,TRBV6-5,-,-,TGTGCCAGCAGTCCTAACACCGGGGAGCTGTTTTTT,CASSPNTGELFF
TRBJ2-1,TRBV27,once,TRBD1,TGTGCCAGCAGTTTATCCGTCGACAGGGGAACCCCCTACAATGAGCAGTTCTTC,CASSLSVDRGTPYNEQFF
TRBJ1-5,TRBV28,-,TRBD1,TGTGCCAGCAGTTTTACAGGGGGCGACTACGATCAGCCCCAGCATTTT,CASSFTGGDYDQPQHF
TRBJ1-5,TRBV7-2,-,TRBD1,TGTGCCAGCAGCTTAGAAGGTTCCGGGACAGCGCTTTTGCCCCAGCATTTT,CASSLEGSGTALLPQHF
TRBJ2-1,TRBV6-5,-,-,TGTGCCAGCAGTTCCCCCGGGGTCCCATACAATGAGCAGTTCTTC,CASSSPGVPYNEQFF
TRBJ2-3,TRBV11-2,-,TRBD2,TGTGCCAGCAGCCCTGGCGGGGGTGGCACAGATACGCAGTATTTT,CASSPGGGGTDTQYF
TRBJ1-2,TRBV5-6,-,-,TGTGCCAGCAGCAAGCAACGAGGGGAGGTTACGGGCTACACCTTC,CASSKQRGEVTGYTF
TRBJ2-4,TRBV27,-,-,TGTGCCAGCAGTTTATCTCGGAGTGAAAACATTCAGTACTTC,CASSLSRSENIQYF
TRBJ2-1,TRBV2,-,TRBD1,TGTGCCAGCAGGGGACAGGGAAGTGGTAATGAGCAGTTCTTC,CASRGQGSGNEQFF
TRBJ2-3,TRBV7-6,-,-,TGTGCCAGCAGCTCCAGCGCCAGCGGAAGCACAGATACGCAGTATTTT,CASSSSASGSTDTQYF
TRBJ2-7,TRBV19,-,TRBD2,TGTGCCAGTAGCGCACGCTCCGGGACTACCCCCGCCGAGCAGTACTTC,CASSARSGTTPAEQYF
TRBJ2-5,TRBV27,-,TRBD2,TGTGCCAGCAGTCCCGTACTAGCGGGGGTAGAGACCCAGTACTTC,CASSPVLAGVETQYF
TRBJ2-3,TRBV6-1,-,TRBD2,TGTGCCAGCAGTGGACTAGCGGGGGCCAGCACAGATACGCAGTATTTT,CASSGLAGASTDTQYF
TRBJ2-7,TRBV19,once,TRBD1,TGTGCCAGTAGTATTGCTGGGCAGGGGGTTTACGAGCAGTACTTC,CASSIAGQGVYEQYF
TRBJ1-2,TRBV6-1,-,TRBD1,TGTGCCAGCAGTGAAGCGGGGACAGGGACTTATGGCTACACCTTC,CASSEAGTGTYGYTF
TRBJ2-3,TRBV12-5,-,-,TGTGCTAGTGGTTTGGTATTGGGTGGGCGGGGGCTGCGCACAGATACGCAGTATTTT,CASGLVLGGRGLRTDTQYF
TRBJ1-4,TRBV9,-,TRBD1,TGTGCCAGCAGCGCCCAGGGGGTAACGAGGACTAATGAAAAACTGTTTTTT,CASSAQGVTRTNEKLFF
TRBJ2-7,TRBV7-8,-,TRBD2,TGTGCCAGCAGCCAACTAGCGGGGGGCCCGAGCTCCTACGAGCAGTACTTC,CASSQLAGGPSSYEQYF
TRBJ1-1,TRBV10-3,-,-,TGTGCCATCCGAGAGGAGATGAACACTGAAGCTTTCTTT,CAIREEMNTEAFF
TRBJ2-7,TRBV7-9,-,TRBD1,TGTGCCAGCAGCACCTCCGGGACAGGGTCTTACGAGCAGTACTTC,CASSTSGTGSYEQYF
TRBJ2-7,TRBV27,-,TRBD1,TGTGCCAGCAGTACCCGGACAGGGAACCTCTACGAGCAGTACTTC,CASSTRTGNLYEQYF
TRBJ2-3,TRBV19,-,TRBD1,TGTGCCAGTCAGGCCCCGGGACAGCGCCGGTATACGCAGTATTTT,CASQAPGQRRYTQYF
TRBJ2-7,TRBV7-6,-,-,TGTGCCAGCAGTCCCGGGTCAACCCTGGGCGAGCAGTACTTC,CASSPGSTLGEQYF